This paragraph reports one T cell receptor beta chain. Mismatch with germline at one junction end may stem from a read error. The CDR3 loop spans 13 amino acids. In germline, CDR1 is SSHAT, CDR2 FNYEAQ (reference sequence). The sample originates from a study of blood T cell repertoires in COVID-19. Clones were read by immunoSEQ multiplex PCR, and TCRdb kept only the in-frame ones, dropping some. The top ten clones hold roughly 2.5% of a sample with about 22,000 clones, about 90% of them seen once. The sequence was obtained from a man aged 65 to 79 with acute or convalescent COVID-19. J is TRBJ2-7 and V is TRBV7-7; the D gene is possibly TRBD1 (5 bases). The material sequenced was peripheral blood. The CDR3 DNA reads as TGTGCTAGCAGCTCCCGACAGACCTACGAGCAGTACTTC. Its translation: CASSSRQTYEQYF.